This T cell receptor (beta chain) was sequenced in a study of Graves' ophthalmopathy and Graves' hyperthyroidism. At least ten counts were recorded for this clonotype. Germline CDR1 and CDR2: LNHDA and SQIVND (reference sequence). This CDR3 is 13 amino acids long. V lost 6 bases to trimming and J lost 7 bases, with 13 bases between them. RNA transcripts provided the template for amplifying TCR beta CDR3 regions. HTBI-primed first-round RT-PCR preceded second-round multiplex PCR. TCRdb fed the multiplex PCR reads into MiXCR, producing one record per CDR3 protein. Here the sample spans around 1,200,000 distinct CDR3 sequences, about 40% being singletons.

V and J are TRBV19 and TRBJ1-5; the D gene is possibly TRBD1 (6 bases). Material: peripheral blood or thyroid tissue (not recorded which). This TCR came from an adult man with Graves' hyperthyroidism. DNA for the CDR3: TGTGCCAGTAGCCTCCAGGGGACCCAGCCCCAGCATTTT. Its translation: CASSLQGTQPQHF.